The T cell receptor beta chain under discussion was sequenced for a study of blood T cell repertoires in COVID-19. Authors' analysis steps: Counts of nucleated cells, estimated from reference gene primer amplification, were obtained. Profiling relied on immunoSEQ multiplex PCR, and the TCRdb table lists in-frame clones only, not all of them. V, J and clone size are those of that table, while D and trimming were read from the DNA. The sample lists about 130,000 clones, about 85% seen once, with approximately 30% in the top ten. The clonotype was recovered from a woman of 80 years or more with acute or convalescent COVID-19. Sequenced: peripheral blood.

CDR3 sequence reads: CSVAGTSGYNEQFF. CDR3 coding DNA: TGCAGCGTCGCCGGGACTAGCGGTTACAATGAGCAGTTCTTC. The V and J genes are TRBV29-1 and TRBJ2-1, with 11 nucleotides matching TRBD2. The CDR3 loop spans 14 amino acids. The J segment lost 4 bases and the V segment lost 6 bases, leaving 5 bases of the junction unmatched. The germline V gene encodes CDR1 SQVTM and CDR2 ANQGSEA.